This T cell receptor beta chain was sequenced for a study of T-cell memory formation after mild COVID-19. From the 5' RACE reads, TCRdb called clonotypes with MiXCR, one entry per CDR3 protein. The sample holds roughly 400,000 distinct CDR3 sequences, 24% seen once. Germline V gene lookup returns CDR1 DFQATT and CDR2 SNEGSKA (reference sequence). The CDR3 is 13 amino acids. The V and J ends lost 6 bases and 5 bases respectively, with 16 bases between them. The chain joins TRBV20-1 to TRBJ2-5; D possibly uses TRBD1 or TRBD2 (6 bases each). The sequence derives from an adult woman who had mild COVID-19 (a few samples of this study predate the infection). Cell type and time point are not known. The sequencing sample was made of PBMCs or a T cell subset sorted from them (not recorded which). CDR3 amino acids: CSARGTSRETQYF. CDR3 bases: TGCAGTGCGCGCGGGACATCTAGGGAGACCCAGTACTTC.